A selection of T cell receptor beta chains follows, all from one sample in a study of shared clonotypes between healthy human individuals. The method was immunoSEQ multiplex PCR; TCRdb's version includes in-frame clones alone and lacks a portion of them. The sample yields a few million clones, 90% to 95% seen once. Sequencing was carried out using naive CD8+ T cells from PBMCs. Source of these receptors: a man aged 18 to 30 in good health. Some clones in this sample may be carry-over from other donors' samples. Both conserved end residues are part of each CDR3. Fields, in order: V gene, J gene, clone size, D gene, CDR3 protein, CDR3 DNA. D genes are given only for firm matches. The listing skips clone size in some rows; elsewhere it reads once, few, many or a size class.

V gene: TRBV7-9; J gene: TRBJ2-2; clone size: .; D gene: .; CDR3 protein: CASSFHFKGTYTGELFF; CDR3 DNA: TGTGCCAGCAGCTTTCATTTTAAGGGGACATACACCGGGGAGCTGTTTTTT
V gene: TRBV30; J gene: TRBJ2-7; clone size: .; D gene: .; CDR3 protein: CAWSEDYRPYEQYF; CDR3 DNA: TGTGCCTGGAGCGAGGACTACCGCCCCTACGAGCAGTACTTC
V gene: TRBV2; J gene: TRBJ2-1; clone size: .; D gene: TRBD2; CDR3 protein: CASRGTSGITQFF; CDR3 DNA: TGTGCCAGCAGGGGGACTAGCGGGATAACGCAGTTCTTC
V gene: TRBV19; J gene: TRBJ2-1; clone size: .; D gene: .; CDR3 protein: CATQASFSSYNEQFF; CDR3 DNA: TGTGCCACTCAGGCTAGCTTTAGCTCCTACAATGAGCAGTTCTTC
V gene: TRBV27; J gene: TRBJ1-1; clone size: .; D gene: TRBD1; CDR3 protein: CASSSTHPPGQTLNTEAFF; CDR3 DNA: TGTGCCAGCAGTTCTACCCACCCCCCGGGACAGACCTTGAACACTGAAGCTTTCTTT
V gene: TRBV4-1; J gene: TRBJ2-7; clone size: once; D gene: .; CDR3 protein: CASSQFGGTPIYEQYF; CDR3 DNA: TGCGCCAGCAGCCAATTCGGGGGGACACCAATTTACGAGCAGTACTTC
V gene: TRBV27; J gene: TRBJ2-1; clone size: .; D gene: .; CDR3 protein: CASGPGREQFF; CDR3 DNA: TGTGCCAGCGGTCCGGGGCGGGAGCAGTTCTTC
V gene: TRBV11-2; J gene: TRBJ2-7; clone size: .; D gene: .; CDR3 protein: CASSLFDSNEQYF; CDR3 DNA: TGTGCCAGCAGCCTCTTCGACTCGAACGAGCAGTACTTC
V gene: TRBV28; J gene: TRBJ2-5; clone size: .; D gene: TRBD1; CDR3 protein: CASSFFGQATQETQYF; CDR3 DNA: TGTGCCAGCAGTTTTTTCGGACAGGCTACACAAGAGACCCAGTACTTC
V gene: TRBV4-3; J gene: TRBJ1-2; clone size: .; D gene: .; CDR3 protein: CASSQGEGFGYTF; CDR3 DNA: TGCGCCAGCAGCCAAGGGGAGGGCTTTGGCTACACCTTC
V gene: TRBV4-3; J gene: TRBJ2-5; clone size: .; D gene: .; CDR3 protein: CASSQGGGGTQYF; CDR3 DNA: TGCGCCAGCAGCCAAGGTGGGGGCGGGACCCAGTACTTC
V gene: TRBV7-6; J gene: TRBJ2-1; clone size: .; D gene: .; CDR3 protein: CASSLDGSSYNEQFF; CDR3 DNA: TGTGCCAGCAGCTTAGACGGAAGCTCCTACAATGAGCAGTTCTTC
V gene: TRBV9; J gene: TRBJ2-7; clone size: .; D gene: .; CDR3 protein: CASSVGGPSYEQYF; CDR3 DNA: TGTGCCAGCAGCGTAGGGGGGCCCTCCTACGAGCAGTACTTC
V gene: TRBV9; J gene: TRBJ1-1; clone size: .; D gene: .; CDR3 protein: CASSPSNTEAFF; CDR3 DNA: TGTGCCAGCAGCCCTTCTAACACTGAAGCTTTCTTT
V gene: TRBV29-1; J gene: TRBJ2-5; clone size: .; D gene: .; CDR3 protein: CSVVQGPGWIGETQYF; CDR3 DNA: TGCAGCGTTGTTCAGGGGCCGGGTTGGATCGGAGAGACCCAGTACTTC
V gene: TRBV6-1; J gene: TRBJ2-7; clone size: .; D gene: .; CDR3 protein: CAAGSFYEQYF; CDR3 DNA: TGTGCGGCCGGGAGCTTCTACGAGCAGTACTTC
V gene: TRBV29-1; J gene: TRBJ2-7; clone size: .; D gene: .; CDR3 protein: CSAYAARGDPYEQYF; CDR3 DNA: TGCAGCGCATACGCCGCGAGGGGGGACCCCTACGAGCAGTACTTC
V gene: TRBV27; J gene: TRBJ1-4; clone size: .; D gene: TRBD1; CDR3 protein: CASSAWGQLNEKLFF; CDR3 DNA: TGTGCCAGCAGTGCCTGGGGACAGCTTAATGAAAAACTGTTTTTT
V gene: TRBV7-9; J gene: TRBJ2-2; clone size: .; D gene: .; CDR3 protein: CASSLPQRTANTGELFF; CDR3 DNA: TGTGCCAGCAGCTTACCCCAAAGGACCGCGAACACCGGGGAGCTGTTTTTT
V gene: TRBV29-1; J gene: TRBJ2-7; clone size: .; D gene: .; CDR3 protein: CSVSTRGSYEQYF; CDR3 DNA: TGCAGCGTATCAACCCGGGGCTCCTACGAGCAGTACTTC
V gene: TRBV27; J gene: TRBJ2-3; clone size: .; D gene: TRBD2; CDR3 protein: CASSLGLAVRDTQYF; CDR3 DNA: TGTGCCAGCAGTTTAGGACTAGCGGTCCGGGATACGCAGTATTTT
V gene: TRBV19; J gene: TRBJ2-6; clone size: .; D gene: .; CDR3 protein: CASSIGEGANVLTF; CDR3 DNA: TGTGCCAGTAGTATTGGGGAAGGGGCCAACGTCCTGACTTTC
V gene: TRBV10-1; J gene: TRBJ2-1; clone size: .; D gene: .; CDR3 protein: CASSESWQGEQFF; CDR3 DNA: TGCGCCAGCAGTGAGTCCTGGCAGGGTGAGCAGTTCTTC
V gene: TRBV11-2; J gene: TRBJ2-3; clone size: .; D gene: TRBD2; CDR3 protein: CASSLGGSHYTDTQYF; CDR3 DNA: TGTGCCAGCAGCTTGGGGGGGTCACACTACACAGATACGCAGTATTTT
V gene: TRBV9; J gene: TRBJ2-7; clone size: .; D gene: .; CDR3 protein: CASSVDALASYEQYF; CDR3 DNA: TGTGCCAGCAGCGTAGATGCTTTGGCCTCCTACGAGCAGTACTTC
V gene: TRBV9; J gene: TRBJ2-1; clone size: .; D gene: .; CDR3 protein: CASSVGAGPYNEQFF; CDR3 DNA: TGTGCCAGCAGCGTAGGGGCAGGGCCGTACAATGAGCAGTTCTTC
V gene: TRBV19; J gene: TRBJ2-2; clone size: .; D gene: TRBD1; CDR3 protein: CASNQWAQQGRTGELFF; CDR3 DNA: TGTGCCAGTAACCAGTGGGCTCAACAGGGGCGGACCGGGGAGCTGTTTTTT
V gene: TRBV4-3; J gene: TRBJ2-7; clone size: .; D gene: TRBD2; CDR3 protein: CASSQDYPSGRFYEQYF; CDR3 DNA: TGCGCCAGCAGCCAAGATTATCCTAGCGGGAGGTTCTACGAGCAGTACTTC
V gene: TRBV19; J gene: TRBJ2-7; clone size: .; D gene: TRBD2; CDR3 protein: CAASEGLAGGEQYF; CDR3 DNA: TGTGCCGCCTCAGAGGGACTAGCGGGAGGCGAGCAGTACTTC
V gene: TRBV5-1; J gene: TRBJ2-7; clone size: .; D gene: .; CDR3 protein: CASRDGRGWDEQYF; CDR3 DNA: TGCGCCAGCAGGGACGGGAGAGGCTGGGACGAGCAGTACTTC
V gene: TRBV6-6; J gene: TRBJ1-6; clone size: .; D gene: .; CDR3 protein: CASSYSPTSPPLHF; CDR3 DNA: TGTGCCAGCAGTTACTCCCCAACCAGCCCACCCCTCCACTTT
V gene: TRBV27; J gene: TRBJ2-7; clone size: .; D gene: TRBD2; CDR3 protein: CASSLGIGTSANEQYF; CDR3 DNA: TGTGCCAGCAGTTTGGGGATAGGGACTAGCGCGAACGAGCAGTACTTC
V gene: TRBV5-4; J gene: TRBJ2-3; clone size: once; D gene: TRBD2; CDR3 protein: CASSLRGGLTDTQYF; CDR3 DNA: TGTGCCAGCAGCTTGCGGGGGGGTCTTACAGATACGCAGTATTTT
V gene: TRBV18; J gene: TRBJ1-1; clone size: few; D gene: .; CDR3 protein: CASSPGRTEMNTEAFF; CDR3 DNA: TGTGCCAGCTCACCGGGGCGGACGGAGATGAACACTGAAGCTTTCTTT
V gene: TRBV5-5; J gene: TRBJ1-2; clone size: .; D gene: .; CDR3 protein: CASSPVRGKGYTF; CDR3 DNA: TGTGCCAGCAGCCCGGTGAGGGGAAAAGGCTACACCTTC